The clone carrying this T cell receptor beta chain was found many times. The CDR3 is made up of 17 amino acids. Germline loops: CDR1 SGHAT, CDR2 FQDESV (reference sequence). Trimming removed 2 bases from V and 0 bases from J; junction bases left unmatched: 9. This specimen comes from a study of Graves' ophthalmopathy and Graves' hyperthyroidism. Turning to the study itself: Specimen type is peripheral blood, obtained at initial diagnosis before any treatment.

For repertoire sequencing, the TCR beta CDR3 regions were amplified from RNA transcripts. First-round RT-PCR relied on HTBI primers, and a second-round multiplex PCR came next. MiXCR was run by TCRdb on the multiplex PCR reads, yielding one entry per CDR3 protein. The sample holds some 520,000 distinct CDR3 sequences, about 15% seen once. The chain is built from TRBV11-1 and TRBJ1-1, with 7 bases matching TRBD1. The TCR was taken from a woman aged 30 to 39 with Graves' ophthalmopathy. The material sequenced was blood. The CDR3 DNA reads as TGTGCCAGCAGCTTAAGCCGCCCAGGGGGAGTGAACACTGAAGCTTTCTTT. It specifies CASSLSRPGGVNTEAFF.